This T cell receptor (beta chain) is from a study of PD-1 blockade in classical Hodgkin lymphoma. This CDR3 spans 12 amino acids. V gave up 3 bases and J gave up 2 bases, with 5 bases separating them. From germline, CDR1 is SGDLS and CDR2 YYNGEE. Comments on this clone: What it binds is not known.

Time point meaning: cycle 4 day 1 (C4D1), after 6 weeks of nivolumab. Every patient relapsed after autologous stem cell transplantation, and brentuximab vedotin exposure varied. Study-wide results and limits: Relapsed/refractory patients reportedly had lower baseline diversity than newly diagnosed patients. Differences between repertoires have undefined causes, possibly disease activity or prior therapy. Patients starting nivolumab under 1 year after ASCT were excluded. Compared with baseline, CD4+ but not CD8+ TCR diversity had risen significantly by C4D1.

Generated by immunoSEQ multiplex PCR, the TCRdb table keeps only in-frame clones and is missing some. The sample records around 19,000 clones, 80% being singletons. The sequenced sample was peripheral blood mononuclear cells (PBMCs), obtained before the fourth cycle of nivolumab. This sequence originates from a human donor with classical Hodgkin lymphoma. This chain links TRBV9 with TRBJ2-5; no firm D call. In DNA form, the CDR3 reads TGTGCCAGCAGCGCCCCTCAAGAGACCCAGTACTTC. Its translation: CASSAPQETQYF.